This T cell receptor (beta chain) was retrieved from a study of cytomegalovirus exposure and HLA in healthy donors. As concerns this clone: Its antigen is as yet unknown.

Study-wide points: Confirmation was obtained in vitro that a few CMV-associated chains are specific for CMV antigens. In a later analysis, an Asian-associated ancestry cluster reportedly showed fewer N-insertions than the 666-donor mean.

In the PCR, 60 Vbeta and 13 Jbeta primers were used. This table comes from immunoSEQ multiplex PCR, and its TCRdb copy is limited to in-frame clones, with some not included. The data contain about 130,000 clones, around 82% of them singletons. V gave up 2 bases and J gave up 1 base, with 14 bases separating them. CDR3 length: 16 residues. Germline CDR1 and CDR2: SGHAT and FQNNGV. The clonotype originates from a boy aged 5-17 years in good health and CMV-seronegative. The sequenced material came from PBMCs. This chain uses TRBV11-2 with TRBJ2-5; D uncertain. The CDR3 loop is CASSLYESRIQETQYF. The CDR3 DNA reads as TGTGCCAGCAGCTTATATGAGTCCCGTATCCAAGAGACCCAGTACTTC.